This entry lists 27 T cell receptor beta chains sequenced from one sample in a study of shared clonotypes between healthy human individuals. Clones were read by immunoSEQ multiplex PCR, and TCRdb kept only the in-frame ones, dropping some. Of 2 million to 2.5 million clones listed, around 95% are singletons. Sequencing was done on a sample of naive CD4+ T cells sorted from blood. Regarding subset: CD45RA+ positively selected. The receptors shown here come from a man between 18 and 35 years old in good health.

The V gene is TRBV29-1, the J gene TRBJ2-6; 9 bases are shared with TRBD2. Germline loops: CDR1 SQVTM, CDR2 ANQGSEA. V was clipped by 8 bases and J by 4 bases; unmatched bases: 6. The CDR3 is made up of 14 amino acids. The DNA for the CDR3 is TGCAGCCCCCTAGCGGGGACCGGGGCCAACGTCCTGACTTTC. Translated: CSPLAGTGANVLTF.

V gene TRBV9 combines with J gene TRBJ2-3, with 10 bases aligning to TRBD2. V trimming: 4 bases; J trimming: 1 base; junction bases outside the gene matches: 6. The length of the CDR3 is 16 residues. Germline V lookup: CDR1 SGDLS, CDR2 YYNGEE. DNA of the CDR3: TGTGCCAGCAGCCCTCTTCTAGCGGGGGGCACAGATACGCAGTATTTT. Translated, it gives CASSPLLAGGTDTQYF.

The chain recombines TRBV9 with TRBJ2-1; 9 nucleotides agree with TRBD2. V lost 2 bases and J lost 0; bases outside the gene matches: 15. Germline CDR1 and CDR2: SGDLS and YYNGEE. This CDR3 spans 20 amino acids. Here the CDR3 reads CASSVRGSPSGESSYNEQFF. As DNA, the CDR3 is TGTGCCAGCAGCGTTAGGGGTAGTCCTAGCGGGGAAAGCTCCTACAATGAGCAGTTCTTC.

This clone was recorded only once. V is TRBV2 and J is TRBJ1-6, with D hard to call. CDR3 size: 12 residues. V lost 0 bases and J lost 13, with 7 bases in between. Looked up from germline, CDR1 is SNHLY and CDR2 is FYNNEI. In DNA, the CDR3 is TGTGCCAGCAGTGAAGCTGAGTTCCCCCTCCACTTT. Translation: CASSEAEFPLHF. Full variable domain (rest looked up from reference TRBV2 and TRBJ1-6): EPEVTQTPSHQVTQMGQEVILRCVPISNHLYFYWYRQILGQKVEFLVSFYNNEISEKSEIFDDQFSVERPDGSNFTLKIRSTKLEDSAMYFCASSEAEFPLHFGNGTRLTVT.

The chain carries TRBV6-6 and TRBJ1-1; 7 bases are a match to TRBD1. The CDR3 contains 14 residues. The V gene's germline CDR1 is MNHNY and CDR2 SVGAGI (reference sequence). V gave up 4 bases and J gave up 2 bases; unmatched junction bases: 4. The chain's CDR3 is CASSSDRFNTEAFF. The CDR3 nucleotides read TGTGCCAGCAGTTCGGACAGGTTTAACACTGAAGCTTTCTTT.

The chain has TRBV14 and TRBJ1-2; D unclear. V lost 2 bases, J lost 4 bases, and 8 bases lay in between. Germline V gene sequence: CDR1 SGHDN, CDR2 FVKESK. CDR3 size: 13 residues. The CDR3 bases are TGTGCCAGCAGCCAAAGGGAAGGCTATGGCTACACCTTC. As protein: CASSQREGYGYTF. The entire variable domain, with the rest obtained from reference TRBV14 and TRBJ1-2, is as follows: EAGVTQFPSHSVIEKGQTVTLRCDPISGHDNLYWYRRVMGKEIKFLLHFVKESKQDESGMPNNRFLAERTGGTYSTLKVQPAELEDSGVYFCASSQREGYGYTFGSGTRLTVV.

About this clone itself: Other DNA sequences within the sample encode an identical CDR3. The chain employs TRBV10-3 and TRBJ2-5; 12 positions agree with TRBD2. Trimming cost V 6 bases and J 3 bases; bases outside gene matches: 2. This CDR3 spans 14 amino acids. Germline V gene sequence: CDR1 ENHRY, CDR2 SYGVKD. The CDR3 sequence: CAISRLAGEETQYF. CDR3 DNA: TGTGCCATCAGCAGACTAGCGGGGGAAGAGACCCAGTACTTC.

In its sample, this clone was seen once. This rearrangement joins TRBV7-2 to TRBJ2-7; 9 bases map to TRBD2. After removal of 5 bases from V and 3 bases from J, the junction contained 11 bases not matched to a gene. The CDR3 consists of 16 residues. Germline V gene lookup returns CDR1 SGHTA and CDR2 FQGNSA. CDR3 sequence: CASSRSPSGANYEQYF. CDR3 in DNA: TGTGCCAGCAGCCGTTCTCCTAGCGGGGCGAACTACGAGCAGTACTTC. The whole variable domain, filled in from reference TRBV7-2 and TRBJ2-7, reads GAGVSQSPSNKVTEKGKDVELRCDPISGHTALYWYRQSLGQGLEFLIYFQGNSAPDKSGLPSDRFSAERTGGSVSTLTIQRTQQEDSAVYLCASSRSPSGANYEQYFGPGTRLTVT.

This clone was observed a single time. The chain uses TRBV11-2 and TRBJ2-7; 7 bases are a match to TRBD1. The V and J ends lost 4 bases and 4 bases, in that order; junction bases with no gene match: 4. The germline gives CDR1 SGHAT, CDR2 FQNNGV. CDR3 length: 13 residues. The CDR3 region has the DNA TGTGCCAGCAGCTCACTCAGGGGGTACGAGCAGTACTTC. The encoded protein is CASSSLRGYEQYF.

The chain combines TRBV5-4 with TRBJ1-3; TRBD1 is a possible D gene (6 bases). V lost 4 bases, J lost 0 bases, and 11 bases lay in between. The CDR3 totals 15 residues. Germline CDR1 is SGHNT and CDR2 is YYREEE (reference sequence). This CDR3 is CASSVGQSSGNTIYF. The CDR3 nucleotides read TGTGCCAGCAGCGTCGGACAGAGCTCTGGAAACACCATATATTTT.

The chain recombines TRBV19 with TRBJ2-1, with 8 nucleotides matching TRBD2. The ends lost 11 bases at V and 10 bases at J; junction bases unmatched: 13. The germline V gene encodes CDR1 LNHDA and CDR2 SQIVND (reference sequence). The length of the CDR3 is 13 residues. CDR3 loop: CASGSGGPREQFF. In nucleotides, the CDR3 is TGTGCCTCCGGGAGCGGGGGCCCTCGGGAGCAGTTCTTC.

The chain links TRBV10-3 to TRBJ2-7, with D possibly matching TRBD2 (5 bases). The germline V and J ends were trimmed by 6 bases and 5 bases, with 17 bases remaining between them. Germline CDR1 and CDR2: ENHRY and SYGVKD. This CDR3 region has 14 residues. CDR3 DNA sequence: TGTGCCATCAGCGGAGGACCGGATTGGGACGAGCAGTACTTC. It codes for CAISGGPDWDEQYF.

The genes are TRBV9 and TRBJ1-4; TRBD1 aligns across 9 bases. From germline, CDR1 is SGDLS and CDR2 YYNGEE. The CDR3 sequence is 16 residues long. The J segment lost 4 bases and the V segment lost 4 bases, leaving 8 bases of the junction unmatched. CDR3 amino acids: CASSSLTGGVNEKLFF. CDR3 coding DNA: TGTGCCAGCAGCTCCCTAACAGGGGGCGTTAATGAAAAACTGTTTTTT. The full variable domain, its missing parts supplied by reference TRBV9 and TRBJ1-4, is DSGVTQTPKHLITATGQRVTLRCSPRSGDLSVYWYQQSLDQGLQFLIQYYNGEERAKGNILERFSAQQFPDLHSELNLSSLELGDSALYFCASSSLTGGVNEKLFFGSGTQLSVL.

The chain is built from TRBV6-4 and TRBJ2-3; 11 nucleotides line up with TRBD1. Germline values: CDR1 MRHNA, CDR2 SNTAGT. Germline trimming cut 6 bases from V and 3 bases from J; bases unmatched to any gene: 5. The CDR3 length is 15 residues. This CDR3 is CASSTDRGLTDTQYF. The DNA of the CDR3 is TGTGCCAGCAGCACGGACAGGGGGCTGACAGATACGCAGTATTTT.

The chain couples TRBV15 to TRBJ1-1, with TRBD1 matching over 9 bases. V gave up 8 bases and J gave up 5 bases; unmatched junction bases: 6. CDR1 LNHNV and CDR2 YYDKDF come from the germline V gene (reference sequence). The CDR3 has 13 residues. The CDR3 protein is CATSGQGSTEAFF. The CDR3 coding sequence is TGTGCCACCTCCGGACAGGGGTCGACTGAAGCTTTCTTT. The full variable domain, completed using reference TRBV15 and TRBJ1-1, is DAMVIQNPRYQVTQFGKPVTLSCSQTLNHNVMYWYQQKSSQAPKLLFHYYDKDFNNEADTPDNFQSRRPNTSFCFLDIRSPGLGDTAMYLCATSGQGSTEAFFGQGTRLTVV.

V usage is TRBV7-9 and J usage is TRBJ1-1; 12 nucleotides line up with TRBD1. The CDR3 runs to 18 residues. Losses at the gene ends were 5 bases for V and 6 bases for J; bases not matched to a gene: 16. Germline CDR1 and CDR2: SEHNR and FQNEAQ (reference sequence). The CDR3 DNA reads TGTGCCAGCAGCCCCCAGGGAGGGACAGGGGGCGTAATCGCTGAAGCTTTCTTT. This translates into CASSPQGGTGGVIAEAFF.

The J gene is TRBJ1-1, the V gene TRBV7-9; no clear D. Germline lookup yields CDR1 SEHNR and CDR2 FQNEAQ (reference sequence). V was pared by 1 base and J by 5 bases, with 17 bases between. The CDR3 is 16 residues long. DNA of the CDR3: TGTGCCAGCAGCTTAGAACAGAATCTCCGGGGAACTGAAGCTTTCTTT. Translating gives CASSLEQNLRGTEAFF.

A remark on this clone: Germline and junction disagree at one end, which may indicate a read error. The rearrangement links TRBV6-5 to TRBJ1-1, with D perhaps TRBD1 (6 bases). CDR1 and CDR2 (germline): MNHEY, SVGAGI. This CDR3 has 13 amino acids. The CDR3 DNA is TGTGCCAGCAGTTACTCGACCGGGGGCCCAAGAGGTTTT. This codes for CASSYSTGGPRGF.

V usage is TRBV9 and J usage is TRBJ1-6, with a weak D call TRBD1 (5 bases). Per the germline V gene, CDR1 is SGDLS and CDR2 is YYNGEE. CDR3 size: 13 residues. V was trimmed by 4 bases and J by 9 bases, leaving 11 bases between them. As DNA, the CDR3 is TGTGCCAGCAGCCCCACACAGGTTTCACCCCTCCACTTT. Its protein product is CASSPTQVSPLHF.

A single count supports this clone. The chain is built from TRBV10-3 and TRBJ1-5; TRBD1 agrees at 9 bases. Per germline, CDR1 ENHRY and CDR2 SYGVKD. V lost 0 bases and J lost 3; bases outside the gene matches: 3. The CDR3 contains 16 residues. This chain's CDR3 is CAISESGTGFNQPQHF. CDR3 nucleotide sequence: TGTGCCATCAGTGAGTCCGGGACAGGGTTCAATCAGCCCCAGCATTTT.

V usage is TRBV5-1 and J usage is TRBJ1-3, with 7 nucleotides matching TRBD1. J gave up 0 bases and V 2 bases, and 5 bases lay outside the gene matches. Germline CDR1 SGHRS, CDR2 YFSETQ. The CDR3 runs to 16 residues. CDR3 coding DNA: TGCGCCAGCAGCTTTGACAGGGTCAACTCTGGAAACACCATATATTTT. Translation gives CASSFDRVNSGNTIYF.

This clone was observed once. This chain joins TRBV6-1 and TRBJ1-2; 7 bases agree with TRBD1. CDR1 is MNHNS, CDR2 SASEGT, per germline. After removal of 6 bases from V and 4 bases from J, the junction contained 5 bases not matched to a gene. This CDR3 has 13 amino acids. CDR3 loop: CASRRQGIYGYTF. The CDR3 region has the DNA TGTGCCAGCAGGAGACAGGGAATCTATGGCTACACCTTC.

The J gene is TRBJ1-5, the V gene TRBV4-1; TRBD1 matches at 9 bases. Trimming took 6 bases from V and 6 from J; bases not matched to a gene: 12. Germline V gives CDR1 MGHRA, CDR2 YSYEKL. The CDR3 is made up of 16 amino acids. The CDR3 DNA is TGCGCCAGCAGTCCCGGGACAGGGTTGTTAAGTCAGCCCCAGCATTTT. The encoded protein is CASSPGTGLLSQPQHF.

The chain couples TRBV7-6 to TRBJ1-3; possibly TRBD1 for D (5 bases). Between the trimmed V and J ends, which lost 1 base and 0 bases, there was a span of 10 bases. The CDR3 totals 16 residues. The germline gives CDR1 SGHVS, CDR2 FNYEAQ. CDR3 coding DNA: TGTGCCAGCAGCTTAGATCAGGGCCTCTCTGGAAACACCATATATTTT. This gives the protein CASSLDQGLSGNTIYF.

V usage is TRBV6-1 and J usage is TRBJ1-2; a possible D gene is TRBD1 (5 bases). Trimming removed 4 bases at V and 2 bases at J, with 11 bases between. This CDR3 spans 14 amino acids. From germline, CDR1 is MNHNS and CDR2 SASEGT. CDR3 amino acids: CASSVTGTNYGYTF. CDR3 DNA sequence: TGTGCCAGCAGTGTGACGGGGACCAACTATGGCTACACCTTC.

This chain uses TRBV19 with TRBJ2-3; D is unclear. The CDR3 spans 17 residues. Germline loops: CDR1 LNHDA, CDR2 SQIVND (reference sequence). V lost 4 bases, J lost 0 bases, and 17 bases lay in between. The CDR3 protein is CASSTRNEAPSTDTQYF. The CDR3 DNA is TGTGCCAGTAGTACCCGGAATGAAGCGCCTAGCACAGATACGCAGTATTTT.

This sequence joins TRBV6-6 and TRBJ1-1; 7 nucleotides agree with TRBD1. V trimming: 9 bases; J trimming: 1 base; junction bases outside the gene matches: 8. This CDR3 is built from 14 residues. Germline V gene lookup returns CDR1 MNHNY and CDR2 SVGAGI (reference sequence). The CDR3 here is CASGRDRANTEAFF. CDR3 DNA: TGTGCCAGTGGCCGAGACAGGGCGAACACTGAAGCTTTCTTT.